This TCR beta chain comes out of a study of T cell repertoires in cytomegalovirus infection. Findings and limits, study-wide: There were HLA-C-restricted CMV-specific TCR beta clonotypes dominating the ex vivo response.

Points on this clonotype: The antigen remains unidentified.

TCRdb called the reads again in MiXCR, with one record for every CDR3 protein. The sample consists of 450,000 to 600,000 distinct CDR3 sequences, about 39% of them appearing once. CDR3 length equals 15 residues. CDR1 and CDR2 (germline): KGHDR, SFDVKD. V lost 4 bases and J lost 2; bases outside the gene matches: 4. The TCR sequence derives from a human donor in good health (CMV status not recorded). Some clones in this sample may be carry-over from other donors' samples. This rearrangement joins TRBV24-1 to TRBJ2-3; 8 bases align to TRBD2. Sequenced material: cultured PBMCs, taken from culture after CMV antigen stimulation. CDR3 region: CATSEKRGNTDTQYF. DNA of the CDR3: TGTGCCACCAGTGAGAAGCGGGGGAACACAGATACGCAGTATTTT.